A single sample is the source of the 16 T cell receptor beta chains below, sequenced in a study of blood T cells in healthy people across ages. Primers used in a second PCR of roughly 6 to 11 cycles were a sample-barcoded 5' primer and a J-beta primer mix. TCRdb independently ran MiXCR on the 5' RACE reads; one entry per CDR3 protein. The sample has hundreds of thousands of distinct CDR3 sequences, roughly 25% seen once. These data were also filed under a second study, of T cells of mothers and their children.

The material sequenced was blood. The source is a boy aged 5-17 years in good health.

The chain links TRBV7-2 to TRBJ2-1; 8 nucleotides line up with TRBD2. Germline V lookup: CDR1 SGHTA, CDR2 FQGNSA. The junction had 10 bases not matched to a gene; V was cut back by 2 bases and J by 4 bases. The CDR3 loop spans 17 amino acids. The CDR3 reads CASSLLWGSGEYNEQFF. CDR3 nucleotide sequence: TGTGCCAGCAGCTTACTGTGGGGTAGCGGGGAATACAATGAGCAGTTCTTC.

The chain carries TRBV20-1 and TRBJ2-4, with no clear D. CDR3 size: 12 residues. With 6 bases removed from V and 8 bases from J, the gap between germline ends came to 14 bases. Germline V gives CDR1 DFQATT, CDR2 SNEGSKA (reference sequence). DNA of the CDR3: TGCAGTGCCCCTAGTTGGGGTGACATTCAGTACTTC. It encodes CSAPSWGDIQYF.

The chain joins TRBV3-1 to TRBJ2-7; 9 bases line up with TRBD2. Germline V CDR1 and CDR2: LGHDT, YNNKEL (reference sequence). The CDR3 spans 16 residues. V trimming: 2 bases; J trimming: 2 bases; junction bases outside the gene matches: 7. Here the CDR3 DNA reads TGTGCCAGCAGCCAACCTTATAGCGGGAGTGCCTACGAGCAGTACTTC. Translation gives CASSQPYSGSAYEQYF.

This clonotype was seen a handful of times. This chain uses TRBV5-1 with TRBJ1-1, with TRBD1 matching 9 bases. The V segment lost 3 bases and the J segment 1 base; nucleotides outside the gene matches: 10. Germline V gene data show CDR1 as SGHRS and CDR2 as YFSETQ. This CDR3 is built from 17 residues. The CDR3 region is CASSSADRGFQNTEAFF. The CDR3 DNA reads TGCGCCAGCAGCTCGGCGGACAGGGGATTTCAGAACACTGAAGCTTTCTTT.

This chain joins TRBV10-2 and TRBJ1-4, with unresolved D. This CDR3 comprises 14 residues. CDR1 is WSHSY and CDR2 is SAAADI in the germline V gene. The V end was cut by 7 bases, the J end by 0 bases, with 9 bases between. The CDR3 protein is CASIPTATNEKLFF. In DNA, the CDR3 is TGCGCCAGCATTCCGACGGCAACTAATGAAAAACTGTTTTTT.

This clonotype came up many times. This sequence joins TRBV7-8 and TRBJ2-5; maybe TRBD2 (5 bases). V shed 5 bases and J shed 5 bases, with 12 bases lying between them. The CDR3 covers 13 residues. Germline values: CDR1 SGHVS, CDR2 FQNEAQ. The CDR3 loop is CASSRGLRETQYF. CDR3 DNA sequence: TGTGCCAGCAGCCGAGGACTGCGGGAGACCCAGTACTTC.

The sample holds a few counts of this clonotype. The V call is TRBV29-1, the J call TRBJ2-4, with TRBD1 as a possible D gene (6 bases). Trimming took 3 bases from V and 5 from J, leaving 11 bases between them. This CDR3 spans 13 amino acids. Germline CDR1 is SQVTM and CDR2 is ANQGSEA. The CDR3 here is CSVEGAGENIQYF. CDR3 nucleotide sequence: TGCAGCGTTGAGGGGGCAGGGGAAAACATTCAGTACTTC.

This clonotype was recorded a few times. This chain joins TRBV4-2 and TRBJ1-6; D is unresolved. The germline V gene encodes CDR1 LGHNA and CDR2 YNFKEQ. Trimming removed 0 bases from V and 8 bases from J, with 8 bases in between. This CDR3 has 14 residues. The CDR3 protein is CASSQDNGHSPLHF. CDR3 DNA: TGTGCCAGCAGCCAAGATAACGGTCATTCACCCCTCCACTTT.

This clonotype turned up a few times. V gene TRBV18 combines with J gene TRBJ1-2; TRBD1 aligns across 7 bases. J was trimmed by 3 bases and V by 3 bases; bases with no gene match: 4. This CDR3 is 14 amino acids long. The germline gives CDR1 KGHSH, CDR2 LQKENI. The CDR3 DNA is TGTGCCAGCTCACCTTCAGGGGGGGACTATGGCTACACCTTC. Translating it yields CASSPSGGDYGYTF. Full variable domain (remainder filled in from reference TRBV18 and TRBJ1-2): NAGVMQNPRHLVRRRGQEARLRCSPMKGHSHVYWYRQLPEEGLKFMVYLQKENIIDESGMPKERFSAEFPKEGPSILRIQQVVRGDSAAYFCASSPSGGDYGYTFGSGTRLTVV.

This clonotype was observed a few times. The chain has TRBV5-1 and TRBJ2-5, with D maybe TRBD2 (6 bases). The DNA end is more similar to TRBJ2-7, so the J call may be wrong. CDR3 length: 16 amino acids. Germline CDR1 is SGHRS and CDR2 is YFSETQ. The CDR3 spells CASSLGGSGSSYEQYF. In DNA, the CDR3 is TGCGCCAGCAGCTTGGGCGGTAGCGGTAGCTCCTACGAGCAGTACTTC.

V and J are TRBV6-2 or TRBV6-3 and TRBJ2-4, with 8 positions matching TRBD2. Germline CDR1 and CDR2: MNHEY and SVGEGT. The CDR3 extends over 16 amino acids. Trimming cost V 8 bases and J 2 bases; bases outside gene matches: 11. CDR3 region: CASRDGGAGSKNIQYF. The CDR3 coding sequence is TGTGCCAGCCGGGACGGGGGGGCCGGATCCAAAAACATTCAGTACTTC.

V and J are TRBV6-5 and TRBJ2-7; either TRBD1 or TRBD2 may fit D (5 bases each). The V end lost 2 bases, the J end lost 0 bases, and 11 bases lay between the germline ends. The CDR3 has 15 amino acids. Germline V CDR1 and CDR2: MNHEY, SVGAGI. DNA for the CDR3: TGTGCCAGCAGTTACGGGGGATCGAGCTCCTACGAGCAGTACTTC. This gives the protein CASSYGGSSSYEQYF.

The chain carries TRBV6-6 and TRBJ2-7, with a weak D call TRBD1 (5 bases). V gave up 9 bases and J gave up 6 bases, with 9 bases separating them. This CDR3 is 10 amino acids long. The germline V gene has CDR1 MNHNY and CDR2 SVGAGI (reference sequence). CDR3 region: CASGAGEQYF. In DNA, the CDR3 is TGTGCCAGTGGGGCAGGCGAGCAGTACTTC.

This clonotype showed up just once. The CDR3 sequence is CASSQDLASYNEQFF. In DNA, the CDR3 is TGCGCCAGCAGCCAAGATCTGGCCTCCTACAATGAGCAGTTCTTC. The V gene is TRBV4-3, the J gene TRBJ2-1, with D hard to call. V shed 0 bases and J shed 0 bases, with 6 bases lying between them. Germline assignment: CDR1 LGHNA and CDR2 YSLEER. This CDR3 region has 15 residues.

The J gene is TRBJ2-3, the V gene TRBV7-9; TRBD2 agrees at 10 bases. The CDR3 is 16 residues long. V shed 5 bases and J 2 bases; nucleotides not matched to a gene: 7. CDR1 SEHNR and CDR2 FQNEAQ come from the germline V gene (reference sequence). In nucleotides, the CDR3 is TGTGCCAGCAGCCCGGGACTAGCGTTTTTCACAGATACGCAGTATTTT. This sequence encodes CASSPGLAFFTDTQYF.

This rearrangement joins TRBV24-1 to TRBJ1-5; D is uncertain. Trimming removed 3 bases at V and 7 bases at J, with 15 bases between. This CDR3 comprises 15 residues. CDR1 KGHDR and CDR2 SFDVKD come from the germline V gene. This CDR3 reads CATSDPGPGPQPQHF. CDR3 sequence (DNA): TGTGCCACCAGTGATCCGGGTCCAGGCCCCCAGCCCCAGCATTTT.